The 9 T cell receptor beta chains presented below share a single source sample, sequenced in a study of tumor-infiltrating lymphocytes in localized non-small cell lung cancer. The method was immunoSEQ multiplex PCR; TCRdb's version includes in-frame clones alone and lacks a portion of them. In the table there are approximately 14,000 clones, roughly 76% of which are singletons. Sequenced material: lung tumor tissue. Receptors originate from a human donor with non-small cell lung cancer.

This chain links TRBV30 with TRBJ1-1; D ambiguous. V was pared by 0 bases and J by 12 bases, with 11 bases between. The CDR3 has 11 amino acids. Germline assignment: CDR1 GTSNPN and CDR2 SVGIG (reference sequence). The CDR3: CAWSVGGSSFF. In DNA form, the CDR3 reads TGTGCCTGGAGTGTGGGAGGGTCTTCTTTCTTT.

The V call is TRBV19, the J call TRBJ1-2; 7 bases map to TRBD1. V shed 9 bases, J shed 4 bases, and the junction held 11 bases outside the gene matches. The CDR3 runs 14 residues. CDR1 is LNHDA, CDR2 SQIVND, per germline (reference sequence). This CDR3 is CASANPGQTYGYTF. CDR3 sequence (DNA): TGTGCCAGCGCAAACCCGGGACAGACCTATGGCTACACCTTC.

The chain couples TRBV4-2 to TRBJ1-6, with TRBD1 as a possible D gene (5 bases). The CDR3 loop spans 14 amino acids. Trimming cost V 0 bases and J 9 bases, with 9 bases left between them. CDR1 and CDR2 from the germline V gene are LGHNA and YNFKEQ. CDR3 protein: CASSQDREASPLHF. In nucleotides, the CDR3 is TGTGCCAGCAGCCAAGACAGGGAGGCTTCACCCCTCCACTTT.

The chain employs TRBV2 and TRBJ2-3; TRBD2 matches 7 bases. The CDR3 is 14 residues long. Germline CDR1 reads SNHLY; CDR2 reads FYNNEI. The V segment lost 8 bases and the J segment 1 base; nucleotides outside the gene matches: 6. CDR3 coding DNA: TGTGCCAGCGTCGGGGGGTTGGGCACAGATACGCAGTATTTT. Amino acid sequence: CASVGGLGTDTQYF.

The V and J genes are TRBV7-2 and TRBJ1-2, with TRBD1 identical over 10 bases. The V and J ends lost 4 bases and 4 bases, in that order; junction bases with no gene match: 3. This CDR3 spans 14 amino acids. The germline CDR1 and CDR2 sequences are SGHTA and FQGNSA. CDR3 DNA: TGTGCCAGCAGCTCTGACAGGGGGCCCTATGGCTACACCTTC. Translating gives CASSSDRGPYGYTF.

This rearrangement joins TRBV11-3 to TRBJ2-7; D gene uncertain. The germline V gene encodes CDR1 SGHNT and CDR2 YENEEA. Trimming removed 1 base from V and 4 bases from J, with 8 bases in between. This CDR3 comprises 13 residues. This chain's CDR3 is CASSLGEEYEQYF. CDR3 nucleotides: TGTGCCAGCAGCTTAGGTGAAGAATACGAGCAGTACTTC.

The chain joins TRBV6-5 to TRBJ2-7; D gene ambiguous. The CDR3 is 13 residues long. With 5 bases removed from V and 3 bases from J, the gap between germline ends came to 11 bases. Germline CDR1 reads MNHEY; CDR2 reads SVGAGI. CDR3 nucleotide sequence: TGTGCCAGCAGTCCAAAGGCAGGCTACGAGCAGTACTTC. Translated, it gives CASSPKAGYEQYF.

This chain joins TRBV7-9 and TRBJ2-3; TRBD2 matches at 13 bases. The V gene end was trimmed by 3 bases and the J gene end by 1 base; junction bases not matched to a gene: 7. The CDR3 spans 18 residues. Germline V gives CDR1 SEHNR, CDR2 FQNEAQ (reference sequence). In DNA, the CDR3 is TGTGCCAGCAGCTTTTGGACTAGCGGGAGTTTTGGCACAGATACGCAGTATTTT. It specifies CASSFWTSGSFGTDTQYF.

There are a few counts of this clone. The chain carries TRBV9 and TRBJ1-2; D gene ambiguous. Trimming left V 0 bases short and J 4 bases short, with 10 bases between. The CDR3 loop spans 14 amino acids. Germline V gene lookup returns CDR1 SGDLS and CDR2 YYNGEE. CDR3 coding DNA: TGTGCCAGCAGCGTAGGGAGGGCGGGCTATGGCTACACCTTC. This codes for CASSVGRAGYGYTF.